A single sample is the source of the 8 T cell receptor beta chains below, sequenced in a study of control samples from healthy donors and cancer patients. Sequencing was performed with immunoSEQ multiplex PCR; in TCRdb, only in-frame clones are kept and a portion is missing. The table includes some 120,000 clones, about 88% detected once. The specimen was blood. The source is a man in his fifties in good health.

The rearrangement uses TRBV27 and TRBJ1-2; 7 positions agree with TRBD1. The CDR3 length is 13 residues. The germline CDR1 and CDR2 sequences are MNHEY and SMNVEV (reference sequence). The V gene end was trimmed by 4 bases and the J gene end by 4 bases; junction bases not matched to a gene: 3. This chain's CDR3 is CASSWRGPYGYTF. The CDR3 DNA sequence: TGTGCCAGCAGTTGGAGGGGGCCCTATGGCTACACCTTC.

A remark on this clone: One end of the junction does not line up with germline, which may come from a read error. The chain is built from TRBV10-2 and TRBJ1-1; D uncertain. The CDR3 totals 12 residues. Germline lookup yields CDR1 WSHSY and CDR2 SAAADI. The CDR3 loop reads CASREGFTEAFF. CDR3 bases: TGCGCCAGCCGTGAAGGGTTCACTGAAGCTTTCTTT.

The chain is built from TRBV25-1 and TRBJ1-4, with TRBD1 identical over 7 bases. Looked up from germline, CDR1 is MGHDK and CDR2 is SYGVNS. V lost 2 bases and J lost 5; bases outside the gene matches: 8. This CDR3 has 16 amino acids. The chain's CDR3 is CASSERPGQINEKLFF. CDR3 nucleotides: TGTGCCAGCAGTGAAAGGCCGGGACAGATAAATGAAAAACTGTTTTTT.

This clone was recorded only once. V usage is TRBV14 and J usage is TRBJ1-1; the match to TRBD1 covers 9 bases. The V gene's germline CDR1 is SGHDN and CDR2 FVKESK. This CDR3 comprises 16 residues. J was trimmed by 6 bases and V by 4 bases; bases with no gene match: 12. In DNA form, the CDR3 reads TGTGCCAGCAGCCCGGGTATTGGACAGGGGAGCGCTGAAGCTTTCTTT. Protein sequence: CASSPGIGQGSAEAFF.

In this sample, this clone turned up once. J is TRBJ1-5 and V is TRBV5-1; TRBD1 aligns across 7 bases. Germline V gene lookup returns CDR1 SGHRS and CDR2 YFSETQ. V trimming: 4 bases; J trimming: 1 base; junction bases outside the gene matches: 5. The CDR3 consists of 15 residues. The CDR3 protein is CASSPTGDSNQPQHF. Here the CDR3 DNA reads TGCGCCAGCAGCCCCACAGGGGACAGCAATCAGCCCCAGCATTTT.

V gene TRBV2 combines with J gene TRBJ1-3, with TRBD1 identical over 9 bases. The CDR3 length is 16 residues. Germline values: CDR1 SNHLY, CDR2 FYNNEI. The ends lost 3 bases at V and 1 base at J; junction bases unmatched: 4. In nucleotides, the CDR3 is TGTGCCAGCAGTGAGATGACAGGGGGATCTGGAAACACCATATATTTT. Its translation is CASSEMTGGSGNTIYF.

CDR3 amino acids: CASSEARGQGTNEKLFF. In DNA, the CDR3 is TGTGCCAGCAGTGAGGCCAGGGGTCAAGGAACTAATGAAAAACTGTTTTTT. This sequence joins TRBV2 and TRBJ1-4; D possibly corresponds to TRBD1 (6 bases). CDR3 length: 17 residues. CDR1 SNHLY and CDR2 FYNNEI come from the germline V gene. Trimming stripped 3 bases from V and 1 base from J, with 15 bases between. Full variable domain (rest looked up from reference TRBV2 and TRBJ1-4): EPEVTQTPSHQVTQMGQEVILRCVPISNHLYFYWYRQILGQKVEFLVSFYNNEISEKSEIFDDQFSVERPDGSNFTLKIRSTKLEDSAMYFCASSEARGQGTNEKLFFGSGTQLSVL.

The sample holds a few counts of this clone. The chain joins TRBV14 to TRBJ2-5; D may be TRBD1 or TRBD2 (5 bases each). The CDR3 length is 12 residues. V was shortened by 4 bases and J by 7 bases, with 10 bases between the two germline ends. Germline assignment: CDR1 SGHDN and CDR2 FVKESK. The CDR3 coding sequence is TGTGCCAGCAGCCCCTTCGGGACGACCCAGTACTTC. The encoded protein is CASSPFGTTQYF.